Listed here are 11 T cell receptor beta chains from one sample, sequenced in a study of OX40 agonist ivuxolimab in advanced cancers. Data came from immunoSEQ multiplex PCR; TCRdb stores just in-frame clones and leaves some out. The table has 60,000 or so clones, around 84% seen once. The material was CD4+ or CD8+ T cells sorted from blood, obtained in a trial of the OX40 agonist ivuxolimab. The receptors derive from an adult with an advanced solid tumor such as melanoma, head and neck, liver or kidney cancer.

This chain joins TRBV29-1 and TRBJ2-7; the match to TRBD2 covers 8 bases. Germline lookup yields CDR1 SQVTM and CDR2 ANQGSEA. J gave up 3 bases and V 4 bases, and 5 bases lay outside the gene matches. This CDR3 is 13 amino acids long. The CDR3 sequence is CSVGRAGVYEQYF. CDR3 nucleotide sequence: TGCAGCGTTGGCCGAGCGGGGGTCTACGAGCAGTACTTC.

The rearrangement uses TRBV6-6 and TRBJ2-7, with 10 bases identical to TRBD2. Trimming cost V 6 bases and J 6 bases; bases outside gene matches: 5. The CDR3 length is 13 residues. Germline CDR1 reads MNHNY; CDR2 reads SVGAGI (reference sequence). The CDR3 loop is CASRGTSGIEQYF. As DNA, the CDR3 is TGTGCCAGCAGGGGAACTAGCGGGATCGAGCAGTACTTC.

The chain uses TRBV6-1 and TRBJ1-5; D ambiguous. Trimming took off 0 bases at V and 2 bases at J, with 23 bases between the two ends. Per germline, CDR1 MNHNS and CDR2 SASEGT. The CDR3 sequence is 20 residues long. CDR3 in DNA: TGTGCCAGCAGTGAAGCGAGGTTTGGGTTCTGGACCACCGGCAATCAGCCCCAGCATTTT. It yields the protein CASSEARFGFWTTGNQPQHF.

V and J are TRBV6-1 and TRBJ2-1; possible D gene TRBD1, 6 bases. Per the germline V gene, CDR1 is MNHNS and CDR2 is SASEGT. Trimming cost V 4 bases and J 10 bases, with 17 bases left between them. This CDR3 is 14 amino acids long. The CDR3 region is CASSARQGMMEQFF. The CDR3 DNA reads as TGTGCCAGCAGTGCTCGGCAGGGGATGATGGAGCAGTTCTTC.

The chain recombines TRBV19 with TRBJ2-2; D possibly corresponds to TRBD2 (6 bases). From germline, CDR1 is LNHDA and CDR2 SQIVND (reference sequence). This CDR3 contains 15 residues. V dropped 3 bases and J dropped 6 bases, with 14 bases sitting between them. CDR3 region: CASSIGQRDSGELFF. The CDR3 nucleotides are TGTGCCAGTAGTATCGGGCAGAGGGACTCCGGGGAGCTGTTTTTT.

The genes are TRBV18 and TRBJ2-1, with 12 bases identical to TRBD2. V lost 6 bases to trimming and J lost 3 bases; unmatched junction nucleotides: 3. This CDR3 is built from 15 residues. In germline, CDR1 is KGHSH, CDR2 LQKENI. The CDR3 here is CASSLAGGDYNEQFF. CDR3 DNA: TGTGCCAGCTCTCTAGCGGGAGGGGACTACAATGAGCAGTTCTTC.

The V and J genes are TRBV5-1 and TRBJ2-6, with 12 nucleotides matching TRBD1. J gave up 3 bases and V 4 bases, and 5 bases lay outside the gene matches. Germline V gives CDR1 SGHRS, CDR2 YFSETQ. The CDR3 covers 17 residues. The CDR3 nucleotides read TGCGCCAGCAGCCCGGGGACAGGGGGCGGTGGGGCCAACGTCCTGACTTTC. This sequence encodes CASSPGTGGGGANVLTF.

The chain joins TRBV27 to TRBJ2-3, with a weak D call TRBD1 (6 bases). Trimming pared 2 bases from V and 3 bases from J, leaving 9 bases between. The germline V gene has CDR1 MNHEY and CDR2 SMNVEV (reference sequence). The CDR3 totals 14 residues. The chain's CDR3 is CASSLDRSTDTQYF. CDR3 bases: TGTGCCAGCAGTTTAGACAGGTCAACAGATACGCAGTATTTT.

The V gene is TRBV30, the J gene TRBJ2-1; the match to TRBD2 covers 10 bases. The CDR3 runs to 13 residues. The germline V gene has CDR1 GTSNPN and CDR2 SVGIG (reference sequence). J lost 4 bases, V lost 8 bases, and 5 bases had no gene match. CDR3 in DNA: TGTGCCCTAGCGGGAGACCGTTACAATGAGCAGTTCTTC. Amino acid sequence: CALAGDRYNEQFF. Complete variable domain (other parts from reference TRBV30 and TRBJ2-1): SQTIHQWPATLVQPVGSPLSLECTVEGTSNPNLYWYRQAAGRGLQLLFYSVGIGQISSEVPQNLSASRPQDRQFILSSKKLLLSDSGFYLCALAGDRYNEQFFGPGTRLTVL.

This rearrangement joins TRBV19 to TRBJ1-1; 7 nucleotides agree with TRBD1. The CDR3 is 15 amino acids. Unmatched junction bases numbered 9, after V lost 7 bases and J lost 1 base. The V gene's germline CDR1 is LNHDA and CDR2 SQIVND (reference sequence). The CDR3: CASTVRSGGNTEAFF. The CDR3 region has the DNA TGTGCCAGTACCGTCCGATCAGGGGGGAACACTGAAGCTTTCTTT.

This CDR3 reads CASSLIGSAELFF. In DNA form, the CDR3 reads TGTGCCAGCAGTTTAATAGGGTCGGCGGAGCTGTTTTTT. The rearrangement uses TRBV27 and TRBJ2-2, with D uncertain. This CDR3 has 13 residues. Germline CDR1 reads MNHEY; CDR2 reads SMNVEV (reference sequence). The V gene lost 2 bases and the J gene lost 10 bases, with 11 bases spanning the gap.